The 9 T cell receptor beta chains below were found in one sample sequenced in a study of T cells in Graves' hyperthyroidism and ophthalmopathy. The CDR3 regions of TCR beta were amplified from RNA transcripts. The HTBI primer set served for first-round RT-PCR of the TCR CDR3. MiXCR was run by TCRdb on the multiplex PCR reads, yielding one entry per CDR3 protein. The sample lists approximately 34,000 distinct CDR3 sequences, roughly half occurring once. Material for sequencing was blood. These receptors were taken from a woman aged 40 to 55 with Graves' ophthalmopathy.

Many counts were recorded for this clonotype. The chain has TRBV7-2 and TRBJ1-1; 8 positions agree with TRBD1. CDR1 is SGHTA, CDR2 FQGNSA, per germline. The CDR3 loop spans 13 amino acids. The V and J ends lost 0 bases and 9 bases, in that order; junction bases with no gene match: 3. The CDR3 reads CASSLARDRKAFF. For the CDR3, the DNA is TGTGCCAGCAGCTTAGCTAGGGACAGGAAAGCTTTCTTT.

This clonotype has at least ten counts. The J gene is TRBJ1-4, the V gene TRBV7-9; the match to TRBD1 covers 8 bases. Trimming cost V 3 bases and J 3 bases; bases outside gene matches: 0. This CDR3 is built from 14 residues. In germline, CDR1 is SEHNR, CDR2 FQNEAQ (reference sequence). The CDR3 region has the DNA TGTGCCAGCAGCTTGGGACAGGCTAATGAAAAACTGTTTTTT. Its protein is CASSLGQANEKLFF.

Many counts were recorded for this clonotype. The J gene is TRBJ1-2, the V gene TRBV4-2; the D gene is possibly TRBD1 (6 bases). Germline V gene lookup returns CDR1 LGHNA and CDR2 YNFKEQ. Trimming removed 0 bases at V and 8 bases at J, with 19 bases between. CDR3 size: 16 residues. CDR3 loop: CASSQDVGTPSGGYTF. In DNA, the CDR3 is TGTGCCAGCAGCCAAGATGTCGGGACACCAAGCGGCGGCTACACCTTC.

V usage is TRBV5-1 and J usage is TRBJ2-7; tentatively, D is TRBD1 (6 bases). CDR1 is SGHRS and CDR2 is YFSETQ in the germline V gene. The CDR3 is made up of 14 amino acids. Between the trimmed V and J ends, which lost 3 bases and 3 bases, there was a span of 13 bases. CDR3 DNA: TGCGCCAGCAGCTGGCAGGGGAAGGGCTACGAGCAGTACTTC. This encodes CASSWQGKGYEQYF.

The V call is TRBV20-1, the J call TRBJ1-2; D is ambiguous. CDR3 length: 13 residues. V was cut by 1 base and J by 8 bases, with 14 bases left in between. Per the germline V gene, CDR1 is DFQATT and CDR2 is SNEGSKA (reference sequence). CDR3 residues: CSARVVGGAGYTF. The CDR3 DNA reads TGCAGTGCTAGAGTCGTTGGCGGCGCAGGCTACACCTTC.

The chain joins TRBV7-3 to TRBJ2-2; D possibly corresponds to TRBD1 (5 bases). This CDR3 comprises 14 residues. V was cut by 5 bases and J by 7 bases, with 14 bases left in between. Germline-derived CDR1 and CDR2 are SGHTA and FQGTGA. The CDR3 coding sequence is TGTGCCAGCAGCGCTTCAGGGTCGGGCGGGGAGCTGTTTTTT. It translates to CASSASGSGGELFF.

The chain has TRBV10-3 and TRBJ2-1, with TRBD2 matching over 8 bases. The CDR3 length is 16 residues. V was pared by 3 bases and J by 6 bases, with 10 bases of the junction left unmatched. Per the germline V gene, CDR1 is ENHRY and CDR2 is SYGVKD. The CDR3 bases are TGTGCCATCAGTGATACGATCGCCGGGAGGGGCAATGAGCAGTTCTTC. It is translated as CAISDTIAGRGNEQFF.

This clonotype was found many times. The chain links TRBV12-3 or TRBV12-4 to TRBJ2-1; tentatively, D is TRBD2 (6 bases). The CDR3 length is 14 residues. V was trimmed by 3 bases and J by 2 bases, leaving 8 bases between them. CDR3 protein: CASSFGGTYNEQFF. The CDR3 DNA reads as TGTGCCAGCAGTTTTGGAGGGACCTACAATGAGCAGTTCTTC.

At least ten counts were recorded for this clonotype. The CDR3 here is CASTPGTSGLEQYF. The CDR3 DNA reads TGTGCCAGCACCCCGGGGACTAGCGGTCTGGAGCAGTACTTC. This chain links TRBV28 with TRBJ2-7, with TRBD2 identical over 11 bases. The CDR3 runs to 14 residues. Germline V gene data show CDR1 as MDHEN and CDR2 as SYDVKM. V gave up 7 bases and J gave up 7 bases; unmatched junction bases: 9.